These 15 T cell receptor beta chains came from one sample sequenced in a study of T cell responses to AZD1222 COVID-19 vaccine. Sequencing used immunoSEQ multiplex PCR; TCRdb keeps in-frame clones, though not all of them. The top ten hold around 19% of the sample, which has fewer than 65,000 clones, about 79% seen once. This sample comprised peripheral blood, obtained on day 0 of AZD1222 vaccination. These receptors all come from an adult in good health.

The J gene is TRBJ2-5, the V gene TRBV11-1; D unresolved. The germline V and J ends were trimmed by 0 bases and 6 bases, with 17 bases remaining between them. Germline V lookup: CDR1 SGHAT, CDR2 FQDESV (reference sequence). CDR3 length equals 16 residues. DNA for the CDR3: TGTGCCAGCAGCTTAGCTCGGCTCTCGAGTGACAAGACCCAGTACTTC. Protein product: CASSLARLSSDKTQYF.

The chain has TRBV5-4 and TRBJ2-3, with 10 bases identical to TRBD2. This CDR3 spans 18 amino acids. Germline V gives CDR1 SGHNT, CDR2 YYREEE (reference sequence). V lost 0 bases, J lost 0 bases, and 7 bases stayed unmatched. The CDR3 DNA reads TGTGCCAGCAGCTTGGGGACTAGCGGAACTCCGAGCACAGATACGCAGTATTTT. This gives the protein CASSLGTSGTPSTDTQYF.

The V and J genes are TRBV19 and TRBJ2-3; 10 bases map to TRBD1. The germline gives CDR1 LNHDA, CDR2 SQIVND (reference sequence). The CDR3 length is 15 residues. With 5 bases clipped from V and 3 bases from J, the junction kept 5 bases outside the gene matches. The DNA of the CDR3 is TGTGCCAGTAGTCCGGACAGGGGGGGGACAGATACGCAGTATTTT. Protein: CASSPDRGGTDTQYF.

This clone was recorded once. The chain combines TRBV12-5 with TRBJ2-7, with D unresolved. CDR3 length equals 17 residues. The germline CDR1 and CDR2 sequences are LGHNT and FRNRAP. Trimming removed 5 bases from V and 4 bases from J, with 24 bases in between. The CDR3 sequence is CASGPQLGYLAGYEQYF. The CDR3 DNA reads as TGTGCTAGTGGTCCCCAGCTGGGATATTTGGCTGGATACGAGCAGTACTTC.

The chain joins TRBV6-5 to TRBJ2-7; 9 nucleotides align to TRBD2. The CDR3 runs 14 residues. CDR1 and CDR2 (germline): MNHEY, SVGAGI. Unmatched junction bases numbered 6, after V lost 3 bases and J lost 6 bases. This chain's CDR3 is CASSYGTSLGEQYF. The CDR3 DNA is TGTGCCAGCAGTTATGGGACTAGCCTGGGCGAGCAGTACTTC.

This clone was found a few times. The rearrangement links TRBV14 to TRBJ2-4; D possibly matches TRBD1 or TRBD2 (6 bases each). The V end lost 1 base, the J end lost 0 bases, and 13 bases lay between the germline ends. Per the germline V gene, CDR1 is SGHDN and CDR2 is FVKESK. This CDR3 contains 17 residues. The CDR3 DNA reads as TGTGCCAGCAGCCAAGGGGGGGCACTCCTAGCCAAAAACATTCAGTACTTC. Protein product: CASSQGGALLAKNIQYF.

The chain recombines TRBV5-3 with TRBJ1-5; TRBD1 matches 7 bases. TRBV5-3 is an ORF for which the function is uncertain. The ends lost 3 bases at V and 3 bases at J; junction bases unmatched: 12. There are 17 residues in the CDR3. CDR3 bases: TGTGCCAGAAGCTCGATTCCGGGGACAGCGATCAATCAGCCCCAGCATTTT. Translated: CARSSIPGTAINQPQHF.

The table lists this clone with a few counts. CDR3 protein: CATSVRKSYQETQYF. CDR3 nucleotides: TGTGCCACCAGTGTGAGAAAAAGTTACCAAGAGACCCAGTACTTC. This chain uses TRBV24-1 with TRBJ2-5; no firm D call. Deletions cut 5 bases from V and 0 bases from J, with 12 bases between. Germline V CDR1 and CDR2: KGHDR, SFDVKD. The CDR3 runs to 15 residues.

The chain recombines TRBV19 with TRBJ2-7; D is uncertain. V lost 4 bases, J lost 1 base, and 14 bases lay in between. The CDR3 runs 15 residues. Per the germline V gene, CDR1 is LNHDA and CDR2 is SQIVND (reference sequence). For the CDR3, the DNA is TGTGCCAGTAGTAGCTGGGCAGGCGGTTCCTACGAGCAGTACTTC. Its translation is CASSSWAGGSYEQYF.

This rearrangement joins TRBV28 to TRBJ1-1; 7 nucleotides line up with TRBD1. Germline CDR1 is MDHEN and CDR2 is SYDVKM. The CDR3 is 17 amino acids. The junction had 10 bases not matched to a gene; V was cut back by 3 bases and J by 0 bases. CDR3 residues: CASSFAGGFSMNTEAFF. The CDR3 DNA sequence: TGTGCCAGCAGTTTTGCAGGGGGTTTCTCCATGAACACTGAAGCTTTCTTT.

The chain recombines TRBV4-3 with TRBJ1-2; D remains unclear. The CDR3 is 15 amino acids. The V end lost 0 bases, the J end lost 0 bases, and 8 bases lay between the germline ends. From germline, CDR1 is LGHNA and CDR2 YSLEER. CDR3 DNA sequence: TGCGCCAGCAGCCAAGACCCATTAACTAACTATGGCTACACCTTC. Encoded protein: CASSQDPLTNYGYTF.

The V and J genes are TRBV5-1 and TRBJ1-2; D unresolved. Germline CDR1 SGHRS, CDR2 YFSETQ. Trimming left V 4 bases short and J 3 bases short, with 10 bases between. CDR3 length: 13 residues. CDR3 residues: CASSLPGDYGYTF. The DNA of the CDR3 is TGCGCCAGCAGCCTTCCCGGGGACTATGGCTACACCTTC.

The CDR3, as DNA: TGTGCCAGCAGCTTAGCCCTAGTTCTAGCGCGATCCCCACATACGCAGTATTTT. This translates into CASSLALVLARSPHTQYF. The V and J genes are TRBV7-2 and TRBJ2-3, with D maybe TRBD2 (6 bases). The CDR3 extends over 18 amino acids. The germline V and J ends were trimmed by 0 bases and 7 bases, with 23 bases remaining between them. From germline, CDR1 is SGHTA and CDR2 FQGNSA.

The genes are TRBV5-4 and TRBJ2-3; 9 bases are a match to TRBD2. V lost 6 bases to trimming and J lost 1 base; unmatched junction nucleotides: 3. This CDR3 has 14 amino acids. Per the germline V gene, CDR1 is SGHNT and CDR2 is YYREEE (reference sequence). The CDR3 region has the DNA TGTGCCAGCAAATGGACTAGCGGCACAGATACGCAGTATTTT. Its protein product is CASKWTSGTDTQYF.

As for this clone: The sample carries other DNA sequences with the same CDR3. The chain has TRBV10-3 and TRBJ2-7; unclear D gene. Germline V CDR1 and CDR2: ENHRY, SYGVKD. The CDR3 is 13 amino acids. The V gene lost 0 bases and the J gene lost 3 bases, with 6 bases spanning the gap. In DNA, the CDR3 is TGTGCCATCAGTGAGTCGAACAGCTACGAGCAGTACGTC. This gives the protein CAISESNSYEQYV.